A single sample gave rise to the 21 T cell receptor beta chains below, sequenced in a study of shared clonotypes between healthy human individuals. The assay was immunoSEQ multiplex PCR, and TCRdb's table has in-frame clones only and misses some. The sample records a few million clones, roughly 92% being singletons. The sample consisted of naive CD4+ T cells from PBMCs. Subset in this sample: CD45RA+ positively selected. Source of these receptors: a man between 18 and 29 years old in good health. Some clones in this sample may be carry-over from other donors' samples.

V is TRBV6-6 and J is TRBJ2-2, with 14 bases fitting TRBD2. Unmatched junction bases numbered 5, after V lost 6 bases and J lost 5 bases. Germline CDR1 and CDR2: MNHNY and SVGAGI (reference sequence). The CDR3 runs 16 residues. The CDR3 protein is CASRPGLAGVTGELFF. DNA for the CDR3: TGTGCCAGCAGGCCGGGACTAGCGGGAGTAACCGGGGAGCTGTTTTTT.

The rearrangement uses TRBV15 and TRBJ1-5; D perhaps matches TRBD1 (5 bases). CDR1 LNHNV and CDR2 YYDKDF come from the germline V gene (reference sequence). CDR3 length: 15 residues. V lost 0 bases and J 7 bases, leaving 13 bases between the germline ends. CDR3 in amino acids: CATSRDLQGFQPQHF. The CDR3 DNA sequence: TGTGCCACCAGCAGAGATCTTCAGGGCTTCCAGCCCCAGCATTTT.

The chain has TRBV9 and TRBJ2-1; possibly TRBD1 for D (6 bases). CDR3 size: 14 residues. V gave up 4 bases and J gave up 2 bases, with 10 bases separating them. Germline CDR1 and CDR2: SGDLS and YYNGEE. This CDR3 reads CASSQRTAYNEQFF. The DNA for the CDR3 is TGTGCCAGCAGCCAAAGGACAGCCTACAATGAGCAGTTCTTC.

The chain is built from TRBV5-4 and TRBJ2-3, with D tentatively TRBD1 (6 bases). The CDR3 runs 14 residues. V was pared by 4 bases and J by 1 base, with 10 bases between. The germline V gene encodes CDR1 SGHNT and CDR2 YYREEE (reference sequence). The CDR3 DNA sequence: TGTGCCAGCAGCGTGGGACAACGCACAGATACGCAGTATTTT. This gives the protein CASSVGQRTDTQYF.

This clone was recorded a few times. The V call is TRBV29-1, the J call TRBJ1-1; D not resolved. Germline CDR1 is SQVTM and CDR2 is ANQGSEA. The CDR3 sequence is 13 residues long. Trimming took off 2 bases at V and 1 base at J, with 8 bases between the two ends. The CDR3 DNA reads as TGCAGCGTTGAAAGGATGGGGAACACTGAAGCTTTCTTT. Translated: CSVERMGNTEAFF.

The rearrangement links TRBV18 to TRBJ2-1; 7 positions agree with TRBD2. The germline CDR1 and CDR2 sequences are KGHSH and LQKENI. V was pared by 0 bases and J by 0 bases, with 2 bases of the junction left unmatched. This CDR3 comprises 16 residues. The CDR3 DNA sequence: TGTGCCAGCTCACCACCCGGGACTAACTCCTACAATGAGCAGTTCTTC. It is translated as CASSPPGTNSYNEQFF.

This chain links TRBV5-6 with TRBJ1-2, with D possibly being TRBD1 (5 bases). CDR3 length: 12 residues. Germline CDR1 is SGHDT and CDR2 is YYEEEE. Trimming took 2 bases from V and 6 from J, leaving 8 bases between them. The CDR3 DNA reads TGTGCCAGCAGCTTAAAGGGGCATGGCTACACCTTC. Translating it yields CASSLKGHGYTF.

The rearrangement uses TRBV5-6 and TRBJ1-1, with TRBD1 matching 7 bases. This CDR3 has 17 residues. Germline V lookup: CDR1 SGHDT, CDR2 YYEEEE. V shed 3 bases, J shed 4 bases, and the junction held 15 bases outside the gene matches. The CDR3 here is CASSYRTGGSIGTEAFF. CDR3 sequence (DNA): TGTGCCAGCAGCTACCGGACAGGCGGGAGTATAGGCACTGAAGCTTTCTTT. The whole variable domain, filled in from reference TRBV5-6 and TRBJ1-1, reads DAGVTQSPTHLIKTRGQQVTLRCSPKSGHDTVSWYQQALGQGPQFIFQYYEEEERQRGNFPDRFSGHQFPNYSSELNVNALLLGDSALYLCASSYRTGGSIGTEAFFGQGTRLTVV.

This chain connects TRBV5-4 to TRBJ1-1; D remains ambiguous. The V end was cut by 4 bases, the J end by 1 base, with 8 bases between. This CDR3 has 13 residues. From germline, CDR1 is SGHNT and CDR2 YYREEE (reference sequence). The CDR3 is CASSPAENTEAFF. The CDR3 DNA reads TGTGCCAGCAGCCCGGCAGAGAACACTGAAGCTTTCTTT.

The CDR3 here is CASSFGAGGDETQYF. CDR3 nucleotide sequence: TGCGCCAGCAGCTTTGGGGCAGGGGGCGATGAGACCCAGTACTTC. V is TRBV5-1 and J is TRBJ2-5, with TRBD1 identical over 8 bases. The V and J ends lost 2 bases and 5 bases, in that order; junction bases with no gene match: 8. This CDR3 has 15 residues. Germline V gene data show CDR1 as SGHRS and CDR2 as YFSETQ.

V and J are TRBV6-1 and TRBJ2-1; a possible D gene is TRBD2 (5 bases). CDR1 is MNHNS and CDR2 is SASEGT in the germline V gene. The CDR3 is 16 amino acids. V was pared by 4 bases and J by 0 bases, with 13 bases between. CDR3 nucleotides: TGTGCCAGCAGTGTGGCGGCGGGCCGCTCCTACAATGAGCAGTTCTTC. Its protein product is CASSVAAGRSYNEQFF.

The chain's CDR3 is CASSLEWGGTGELFF. CDR3 nucleotides: TGCGCCAGCAGCTTGGAATGGGGCGGAACCGGGGAGCTGTTTTTT. This chain joins TRBV5-1 and TRBJ2-2; TRBD1 might be the D (5 bases). Trimming shortened V by 0 bases and J by 5 bases, and 11 bases separated the two germline ends. From germline, CDR1 is SGHRS and CDR2 YFSETQ. This CDR3 spans 15 amino acids.

This sequence joins TRBV19 and TRBJ1-4, with 7 bases fitting TRBD1. CDR3 length: 17 residues. The germline V gene has CDR1 LNHDA and CDR2 SQIVND (reference sequence). The V gene end was trimmed by 4 bases and the J gene end by 0 bases; junction bases not matched to a gene: 8. The CDR3 region has the DNA TGTGCCAGTAGTACAAGGGAGGGACAGTCAACTAATGAAAAACTGTTTTTT. Protein sequence: CASSTREGQSTNEKLFF.

The CDR3 sequence is CASSKRGDTNYNEQFF. The DNA of the CDR3 is TGTGCCAGCAGCAAGAGAGGGGACACGAACTACAATGAGCAGTTCTTC. The chain joins TRBV9 to TRBJ2-1, with a weak D call TRBD1 (6 bases). In germline, CDR1 is SGDLS, CDR2 YYNGEE. V lost 4 bases and J lost 3, with 17 bases in between. The CDR3 runs to 16 residues.

In nucleotides, the CDR3 is TGTGCCAGCAGCTTCACGGGGGCAGACACCATATATTTT. Its translation: CASSFTGADTIYF. The chain carries TRBV9 and TRBJ1-3, with D tentatively TRBD1 (6 bases). The CDR3 has 13 residues. V dropped 4 bases and J dropped 8 bases, with 13 bases sitting between them. Germline CDR1 SGDLS, CDR2 YYNGEE.

Worth noting for this clone: Other DNA variants within this sample encode the same CDR3. CDR3 sequence: CASSRGSSGNTIYF. The DNA of the CDR3 is TGTGCCAGCAGCCGTGGGAGCTCTGGAAACACCATATATTTT. The V gene is TRBV7-2, the J gene TRBJ1-3; D gene ambiguous. The CDR3 sequence is 14 residues long. Germline assignment: CDR1 SGHTA and CDR2 FQGNSA. The V end lost 5 bases, the J end lost 0 bases, and 8 bases lay between the germline ends. Drawing the rest from reference TRBV7-2 and TRBJ1-3, the complete variable domain is GAGVSQSPSNKVTEKGKDVELRCDPISGHTALYWYRQSLGQGLEFLIYFQGNSAPDKSGLPSDRFSAERTGGSVSTLTIQRTQQEDSAVYLCASSRGSSGNTIYFGEGSWLTVV.

This clone occurred a few times. This rearrangement joins TRBV30 to TRBJ1-1; TRBD1 matches 7 bases. With 5 bases clipped from V and 5 bases from J, the junction kept 11 bases outside the gene matches. CDR3 length equals 14 residues. Germline V gene sequence: CDR1 GTSNPN, CDR2 SVGIG (reference sequence). CDR3 in amino acids: CAWGTAQSGTEAFF. The CDR3, as DNA: TGTGCCTGGGGGACAGCACAATCAGGGACTGAAGCTTTCTTT.

The V and J genes are TRBV7-2 and TRBJ1-2; TRBD1 matches 7 bases. Losses at the gene ends were 5 bases for V and 7 bases for J; bases not matched to a gene: 7. The CDR3 is made up of 13 amino acids. CDR1 and CDR2 from the germline V gene are SGHTA and FQGNSA. CDR3 sequence (DNA): TGTGCCAGCAGCCAAAGACAGGGTTTTGGCTACACCTTC. Its translation is CASSQRQGFGYTF. The full variable domain, completed using reference TRBV7-2 and TRBJ1-2, is GAGVSQSPSNKVTEKGKDVELRCDPISGHTALYWYRQSLGQGLEFLIYFQGNSAPDKSGLPSDRFSAERTGGSVSTLTIQRTQQEDSAVYLCASSQRQGFGYTFGSGTRLTVV.

The J gene is TRBJ1-3, the V gene TRBV5-1; no reliable D call. This CDR3 has 15 residues. Trimming removed 4 bases from V and 0 bases from J, with 11 bases in between. Germline CDR1 is SGHRS and CDR2 is YFSETQ. CDR3: CASSPRDFSGNTIYF. CDR3 in DNA: TGCGCCAGCAGCCCTCGGGATTTCTCTGGAAACACCATATATTTT. Based on the CDR3 plus reference TRBV5-1 and TRBJ1-3, the full variable domain is KAGVTQTPRYLIKTRGQQVTLSCSPISGHRSVSWYQQTPGQGLQFLFEYFSETQRNKGNFPGRFSGRQFSNSRSEMNVSTLELGDSALYLCASSPRDFSGNTIYFGEGSWLTVV.

Comments on this clone: The identical CDR3 is also encoded by other nucleotide sequences in the sample. The V and J genes are TRBV29-1 and TRBJ2-5, with unresolved D. V lost 5 bases and J 2 bases, leaving 9 bases between the germline ends. Germline CDR1 SQVTM, CDR2 ANQGSEA. The CDR3 has 12 residues. The CDR3 nucleotides are TGCAGCGTTAGGCAGTCTCAAGAGACCCAGTACTTC. Translation: CSVRQSQETQYF.

The V and J genes are TRBV28 and TRBJ2-3; weak D call: TRBD1 (6 bases). Looked up from germline, CDR1 is MDHEN and CDR2 is SYDVKM. This CDR3 spans 15 amino acids. V lost 4 bases and J lost 2, with 13 bases in between. DNA for the CDR3: TGTGCCAGCAGTTCCCCAGGGGCCCTCACAGATACGCAGTATTTT. As protein: CASSSPGALTDTQYF.